This T cell receptor beta chain appears in the sequencing data of a study of CD8+ T cells in alopecia areata. Study information: Treated patients took oral tofacitinib at 5 to 10 mg twice daily.

Collection of lesional scalp punch biopsies and peripheral blood was performed in alopecia areata patients. PBMCs yielded sorted CD4+ and CD8+ T cells. Trimming pared 3 bases from V and 0 bases from J, leaving 15 bases between. Per germline, CDR1 LNHDA and CDR2 SQIVND (reference sequence). This CDR3 comprises 16 residues. Isolated RNA was reverse transcribed into cDNA used as the sequencing template. The repertoire was sequenced with immunoSEQ multiplex PCR; TCRdb's copy has only in-frame clones and lacks some. Here the sample spans 120,000 or so clones, around 50% being singletons. This clonotype was obtained from a human donor with alopecia areata. Sequencing used CD4+ T cells sorted from blood, obtained at week 0. The chain has TRBV19 and TRBJ2-7; D is undetermined. The CDR3 reads CASSIGTVSSSYEQYF. The CDR3 DNA sequence: TGTGCCAGTAGTATCGGAACGGTCTCCTCCTCCTACGAGCAGTACTTC.